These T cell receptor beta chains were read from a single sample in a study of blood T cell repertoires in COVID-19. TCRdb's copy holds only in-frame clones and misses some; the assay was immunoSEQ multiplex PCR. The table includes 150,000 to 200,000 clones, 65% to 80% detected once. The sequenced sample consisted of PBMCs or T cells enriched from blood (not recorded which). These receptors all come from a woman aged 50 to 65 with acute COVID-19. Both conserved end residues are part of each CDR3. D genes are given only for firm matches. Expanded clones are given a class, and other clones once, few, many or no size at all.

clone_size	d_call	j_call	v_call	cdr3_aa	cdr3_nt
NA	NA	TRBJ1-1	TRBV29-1	CSVEEGGVTEAFF	TGCAGCGTTGAAGAGGGAGGGGTCACTGAAGCTTTCTTT
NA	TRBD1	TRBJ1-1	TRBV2	CASSRTGVTEAFF	TGTGCCAGCAGTCGTACAGGGGTCACTGAAGCTTTCTTT
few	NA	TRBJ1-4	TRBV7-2	CASSALGEKLFF	TGTGCCAGCAGCGCCCTAGGAGAAAAACTGTTTTTT
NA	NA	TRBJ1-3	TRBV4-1	CASSQTQQAGNTIYF	TGCGCCAGCAGCCAAACTCAACAGGCTGGAAACACCATATATTTT
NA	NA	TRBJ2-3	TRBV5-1	CASSLQGTDTQYF	TGCGCCAGCAGCCTACAGGGCACAGATACGCAGTATTTT
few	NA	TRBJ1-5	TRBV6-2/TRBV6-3	CASSYGQFNQPQHF	TGTGCCAGCAGTTACGGGCAGTTCAATCAGCCCCAGCATTTT
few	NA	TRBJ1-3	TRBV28	CASSLGDGTYTIYF	TGTGCCAGCAGTTTAGGGGACGGGACTTACACCATATATTTT
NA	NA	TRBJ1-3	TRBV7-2	CASSSQAGPGGNTIYF	TGTGCCAGCAGCTCTCAGGCGGGTCCTGGCGGAAACACCATATATTTT
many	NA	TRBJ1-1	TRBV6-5	CASSYSSGVPEAFF	TGTGCCAGCAGTTACTCTTCAGGGGTCCCTGAAGCTTTCTTT
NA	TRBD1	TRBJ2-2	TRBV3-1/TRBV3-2	CASSDRARRTGELFF	TGTGCCAGCAGCGACAGGGCCCGGCGCACCGGGGAGCTGTTTTTT
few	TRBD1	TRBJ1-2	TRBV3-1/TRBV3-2	CASSLRTGGEGYTF	TGTGCCAGCAGCCTCCGGACAGGGGGCGAGGGCTACACCTTC
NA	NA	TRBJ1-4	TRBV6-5	CASSYLRENEKLFF	TGTGCCAGCAGTTACTTGCGAGAGAATGAAAAACTGTTTTTT
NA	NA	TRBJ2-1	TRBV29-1	CSVEVVTSSYNEQFF	TGCAGCGTTGAAGTCGTCACGAGCTCCTACAATGAGCAGTTCTTC
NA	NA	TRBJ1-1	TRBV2	CASSTQRNTEAFF	TGTGCCAGCAGCACCCAGCGGAACACTGAAGCTTTCTTT
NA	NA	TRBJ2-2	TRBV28	CASTRGSGTGELFF	TGTGCCAGCACGAGGGGTAGCGGCACCGGGGAGCTGTTTTTT
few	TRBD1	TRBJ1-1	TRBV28	CASSLQGANTEAFF	TGTGCCAGCAGTTTACAGGGGGCGAACACTGAAGCTTTCTTT
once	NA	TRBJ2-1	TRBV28	CASSSSGAGTYNEQFF	TGTGCCAGCAGTTCATCGGGAGCAGGGACCTACAATGAGCAGTTCTTC
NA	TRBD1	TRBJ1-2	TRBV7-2	CASSYQGQAPYGYTF	TGTGCCAGCAGCTACCAGGGACAGGCCCCTTATGGCTACACCTTC
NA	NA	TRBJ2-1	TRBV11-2	CASREEFNSYNEQFF	TGTGCCAGCCGCGAGGAGTTTAATTCCTACAATGAGCAGTTCTTC
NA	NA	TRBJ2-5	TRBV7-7	CASSYGSQETQYF	TGTGCTAGCAGTTACGGGTCCCAAGAGACCCAGTACTTC
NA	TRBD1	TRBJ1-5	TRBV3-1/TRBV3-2	CASSQVQGAQPQHF	TGTGCCAGCAGCCAAGTTCAGGGGGCTCAGCCCCAGCATTTT
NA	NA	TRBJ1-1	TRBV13	CASSLVREEAFF	TGTGCCAGCAGCTTAGTAAGGGAGGAAGCTTTCTTT
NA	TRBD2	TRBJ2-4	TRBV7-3	CASSWEGTSLNNIQYF	TGTGCCAGCAGCTGGGAAGGGACTAGCCTTAATAACATTCAGTACTTC
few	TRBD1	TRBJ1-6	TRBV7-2	CASSTTGPNSPLHF	TGTGCCAGCAGCACGACAGGGCCTAATTCACCCCTCCACTTT
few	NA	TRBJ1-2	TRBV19	CASSITRTNQNYGYTF	TGTGCCAGTAGTATAACTCGGACAAATCAAAACTATGGCTACACCTTC
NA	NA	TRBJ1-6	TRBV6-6	CASTPGVKAYNSPLHF	TGTGCCAGCACCCCCGGGGTTAAGGCCTATAATTCACCCCTCCACTTT
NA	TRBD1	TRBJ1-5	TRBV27	CASTWDRTHSNQPQHF	TGTGCCAGCACCTGGGACAGGACGCATAGCAATCAGCCCCAGCATTTT
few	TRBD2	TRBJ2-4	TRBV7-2	CASSNQRGGQAKNIQYF	TGTGCCAGCAGCAACCAGCGGGGGGGCCAAGCCAAAAACATTCAGTACTTC
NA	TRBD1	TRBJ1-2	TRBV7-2	CASSLPGTGHGYTF	TGTGCCAGCAGCTTACCAGGGACAGGGCATGGCTACACCTTC
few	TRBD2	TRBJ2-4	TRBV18	CASSTPARGGNIQYF	TGTGCCAGCTCCACTCCGGCGCGGGGAGGGAACATTCAGTACTTC
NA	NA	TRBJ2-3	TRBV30	CAWSPPRGGATDTQYF	TGTGCCTGGAGTCCCCCCCGTGGGGGGGCAACAGATACGCAGTATTTT
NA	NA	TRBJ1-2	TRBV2	CASSEALRSKRDGYTF	TGTGCCAGCAGTGAAGCGCTTCGGTCTAAGCGTGATGGCTACACCTTC
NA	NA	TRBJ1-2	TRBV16	CASSQSLRVRGYTF	TGTGCCAGCAGCCAATCGCTCAGGGTTCGTGGCTACACCTTC
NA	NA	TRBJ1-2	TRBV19	CASSPGYYGYTF	TGTGCCAGTTCTCCAGGGTACTATGGCTACACCTTC
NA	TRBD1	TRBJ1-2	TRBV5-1	CASSDGQGGIYGYTF	TGCGCCAGCAGCGATGGACAGGGAGGGATCTATGGCTACACCTTC
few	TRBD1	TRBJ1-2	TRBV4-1	CASSQPQGEGYTF	TGCGCCAGCAGCCAACCACAGGGGGAGGGCTACACCTTC
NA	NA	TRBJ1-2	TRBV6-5	CASSYASMHGGYGYTF	TGTGCCAGCAGTTACGCCTCGATGCACGGCGGCTATGGCTACACCTTC
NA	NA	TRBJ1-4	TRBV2	CASSEMATENEKLFF	TGTGCCAGCAGTGAAATGGCCACGGAGAATGAAAAACTGTTTTTT
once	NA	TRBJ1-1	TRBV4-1	CASSAPGMITEAFF	TGCGCCAGCAGCGCACCGGGAATGATCACTGAAGCTTTCTTT
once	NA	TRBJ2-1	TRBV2	CASSDPERDNEQFF	TGTGCCAGCAGTGATCCCGAGCGGGACAATGAGCAGTTCTTC
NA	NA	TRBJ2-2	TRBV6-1	CASSEVPGSMWAGELFF	TGTGCCAGCAGTGAAGTCCCGGGGTCGATGTGGGCCGGGGAGCTGTTTTTT
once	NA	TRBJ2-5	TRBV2	CASSEAAPHQETQYF	TGTGCCAGCAGTGAAGCAGCCCCTCACCAAGAGACCCAGTACTTC
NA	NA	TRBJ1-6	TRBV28	CASTPGTNNSPLHF	TGTGCCAGCACCCCCGGGACAAATAATTCACCCCTCCACTTT